This T cell receptor beta chain was found in a study of vaccination and CD4 T cells after COVID-19. Trimming shortened V by 8 bases and J by 0 bases, and 10 bases separated the two germline ends. CDR1 and CDR2 from the germline V gene are SGHVS and FNYEAQ. The CDR3 consists of 13 residues. Time point specified: late sampling 161 to 241 days after vaccination in a few convalescent patients. Specified treatment: approximately 11-day PBMC culture with coronavirus spike peptide pools or control peptides (ViraFEST assay). Half of the medium was exchanged for fresh IL-2 medium, first on day 3 and then on day 7. General study findings and limits: Among reactive clones from convalescent patients, a median around 90% appeared only post-vaccination. Spike mono-reactivity applied to 304 of 307 vaccine-specific clones detected in convalescent patients.

Details on this clonotype: Its antigen remains unidentified.

The Oncomine TCR Beta short-read assay was applied to DNA of cultured CD4+ T cells. TCRdb independently ran MiXCR on the PCR reads; one entry per CDR3 protein. The sample has 15,000 to 20,000 distinct CDR3 sequences; approximately 50% are singletons. The material sequenced was CD4+ T cells from blood, cultured in vitro, taken about 7 months after SARS-CoV-2 vaccination. The chain uses TRBV7-6 and TRBJ2-5; D is perhaps TRBD2 (5 bases). The clonotype comes from a human donor who had recovered from COVID-19. The CDR3 DNA sequence: TGTGCCAGCCTCGGGGTAAACCAAGAGACCCAGTACTTC. It is translated as CASLGVNQETQYF. Full variable domain (rest looked up from reference TRBV7-6 and TRBJ2-5): GAGVSQSPRYKVTKRGQDVALRCDPISGHVSLYWYRQALGQGPEFLTYFNYEAQQDKSGLPNDRFSAERPEGSISTLTIQRTEQRDSAMYRCASLGVNQETQYFGPGTRLLVL.